A selection of T cell receptor beta chains follows, all from one sample in a study of blood T cell repertoires in COVID-19. Data came from immunoSEQ multiplex PCR; TCRdb stores just in-frame clones and leaves some out. The table records 160,000 or so clones, under 95% of them present only once. The sequenced material came from peripheral blood. The receptor source for this set is a man aged 55-75 years with active or convalescent COVID-19. The CDR3 runs from the conserved cysteine through the conserved F or W. The D gene is left open where the match is weak.

d_gene	v_gene	CDR3aa
NA	TRBV7-9	CASSNTGYTEAFF
NA	TRBV6-5	CASSYLVYLASYEQYF
TRBD1	TRBV5-1	CASSLGGTDKVVGYGYTF
NA	TRBV6-7	CASSYSSLWEAFQPQHF
TRBD1	TRBV10-1	CASSEGTGLKTQYF
TRBD1	TRBV6-5	CASSYGTAMNTEAFF
TRBD1	TRBV5-1	CASSRDRVLTEAFF
NA	TRBV6-6	CASLGPNEKLFF
TRBD1	TRBV7-2	CASSWDRSSYNSPLHF
NA	TRBV11-3	CASSPRDRPSGANVLTF
NA	TRBV6-6	CASSPGRSYNSPLHF
NA	TRBV10-3	CAISESRLPSYNEQFF
TRBD1	TRBV7-9	CASSPGTGSMYEQFF
NA	TRBV12-3/TRBV12-4	CASKLGSEQYF
NA	TRBV18	CASSPAYTDTQYF
TRBD2	TRBV9	CASSPLAIPNNEQFF
NA	TRBV11-2	CASSVYQGPYTEAFF
TRBD2	TRBV7-2	CASSPTSGQKYEQYF
TRBD1	TRBV6-1	CASSVIGTGGQNTIYF
NA	TRBV5-1	CASSAVTGVNSPLHF
NA	TRBV21-1	CASSNQGGAGRYNSPLHF
NA	TRBV7-2	CASSTNPGFEAFEQYF
TRBD1	TRBV27	CASSLPRTGVHSPLHF
TRBD1	TRBV19	CASSIGQGEDGYTF
NA	TRBV11-3	CASSSNYNEQFF
NA	TRBV6-5	CASISAGFNQPQHF
TRBD1	TRBV4-1	CASSLRDRSYSGANVLTF
NA	TRBV27	CAIRGGTGELFF
TRBD1	TRBV14	CASSRTPGQGGRPLNTEAFF
NA	TRBV11-2	CASSLDSGASYEQYF
TRBD1	TRBV29-1	CSVGTGVTNEQFF
NA	TRBV7-9	CASSLVGVNNEQFF
NA	TRBV2	CASSNSPGKGNTIYF
TRBD1	TRBV10-2	CASSEGTVIDTQYF
TRBD1	TRBV27	CASSTRQGADEQFF
TRBD1	TRBV4-2	CASSQQQGGEVGNQPQHF
NA	TRBV5-1	CASSLSSGANVLTF
TRBD1	TRBV28	CASSPAPGTATHGYTF
TRBD1	TRBV6-5	CASRVTGWQPQHF
NA	TRBV7-9	CASSLEDSEQFF